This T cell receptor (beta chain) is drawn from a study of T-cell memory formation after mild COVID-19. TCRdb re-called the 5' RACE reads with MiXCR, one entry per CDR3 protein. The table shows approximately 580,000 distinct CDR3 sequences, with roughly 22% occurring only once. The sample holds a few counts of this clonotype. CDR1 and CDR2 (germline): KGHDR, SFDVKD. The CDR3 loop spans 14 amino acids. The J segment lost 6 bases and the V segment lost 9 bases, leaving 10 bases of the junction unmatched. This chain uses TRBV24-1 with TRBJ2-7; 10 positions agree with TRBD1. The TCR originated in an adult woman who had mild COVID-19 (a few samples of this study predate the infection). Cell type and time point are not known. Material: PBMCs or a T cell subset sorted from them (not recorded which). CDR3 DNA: TGTGCCACCTCCTCCGGGACAGGGGACGGCGAGCAGTACTTC. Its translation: CATSSGTGDGEQYF.